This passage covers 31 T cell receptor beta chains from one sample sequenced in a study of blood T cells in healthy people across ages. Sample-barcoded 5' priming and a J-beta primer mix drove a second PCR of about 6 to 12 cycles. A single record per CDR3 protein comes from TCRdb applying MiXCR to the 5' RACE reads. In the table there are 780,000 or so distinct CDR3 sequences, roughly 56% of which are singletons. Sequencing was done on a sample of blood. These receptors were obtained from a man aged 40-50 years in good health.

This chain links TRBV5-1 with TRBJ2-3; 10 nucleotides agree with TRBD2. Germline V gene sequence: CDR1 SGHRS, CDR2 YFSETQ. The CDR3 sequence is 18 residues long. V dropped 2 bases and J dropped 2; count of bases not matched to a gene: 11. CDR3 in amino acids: CASSFKLAGLQTTDTQYF. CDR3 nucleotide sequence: TGCGCCAGCAGCTTTAAACTAGCGGGGCTCCAGACCACAGATACGCAGTATTTT.

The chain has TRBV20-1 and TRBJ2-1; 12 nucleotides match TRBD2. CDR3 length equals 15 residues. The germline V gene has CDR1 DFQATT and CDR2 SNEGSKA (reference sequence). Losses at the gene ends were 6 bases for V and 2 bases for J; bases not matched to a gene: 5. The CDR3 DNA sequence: TGCAGTGCAACCGGACTAGCGGGACCCTACAATGAGCAGTTCTTC. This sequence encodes CSATGLAGPYNEQFF.

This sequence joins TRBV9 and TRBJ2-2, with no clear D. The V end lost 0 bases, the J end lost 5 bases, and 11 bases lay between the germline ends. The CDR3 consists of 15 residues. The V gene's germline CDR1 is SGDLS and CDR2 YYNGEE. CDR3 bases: TGTGCCAGCAGCGTAGAGGGATCTAGAACCGGGGAGCTGTTTTTT. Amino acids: CASSVEGSRTGELFF. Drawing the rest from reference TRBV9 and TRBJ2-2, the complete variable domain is DSGVTQTPKHLITATGQRVTLRCSPRSGDLSVYWYQQSLDQGLQFLIQYYNGEERAKGNILERFSAQQFPDLHSELNLSSLELGDSALYFCASSVEGSRTGELFFGEGSRLTVL.

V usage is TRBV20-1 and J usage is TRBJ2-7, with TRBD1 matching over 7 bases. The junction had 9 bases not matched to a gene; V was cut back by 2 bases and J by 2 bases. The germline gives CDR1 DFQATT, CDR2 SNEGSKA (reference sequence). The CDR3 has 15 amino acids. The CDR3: CSARHSRDSAYEQYF. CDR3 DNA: TGCAGTGCTAGACATTCCCGGGACAGCGCCTACGAGCAGTACTTC.

CDR3 in DNA: TGTGCCAGCAGCTTAGGTTTCCGGGCATGGTACGAGCAGTACTTC. Amino acids: CASSLGFRAWYEQYF. V usage is TRBV7-2 and J usage is TRBJ2-7; D gene ambiguous. The CDR3 length is 15 residues. V lost 1 base and J 4 bases, leaving 14 bases between the germline ends. In germline, CDR1 is SGHTA, CDR2 FQGNSA.

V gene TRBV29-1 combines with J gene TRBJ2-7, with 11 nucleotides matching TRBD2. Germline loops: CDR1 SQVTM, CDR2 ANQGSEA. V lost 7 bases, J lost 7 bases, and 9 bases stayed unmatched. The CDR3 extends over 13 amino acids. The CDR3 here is CSAGTSGSGEQYF. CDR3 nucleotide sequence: TGCAGCGCCGGAACTAGCGGGAGCGGGGAGCAGTACTTC.

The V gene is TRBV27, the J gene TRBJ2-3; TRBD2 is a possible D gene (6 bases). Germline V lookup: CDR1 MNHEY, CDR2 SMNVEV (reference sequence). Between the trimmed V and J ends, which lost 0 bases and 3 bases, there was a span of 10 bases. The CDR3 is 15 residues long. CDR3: CASSLSRGRTDTQYF. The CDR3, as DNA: TGTGCCAGCAGTTTATCGCGGGGTAGAACAGATACGCAGTATTTT.

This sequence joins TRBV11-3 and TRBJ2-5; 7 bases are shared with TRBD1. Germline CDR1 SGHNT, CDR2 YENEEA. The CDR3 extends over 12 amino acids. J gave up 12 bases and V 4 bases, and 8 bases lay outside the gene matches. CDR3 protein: CASSSRTGSEYF. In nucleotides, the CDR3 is TGTGCCAGCAGCTCCCGGACAGGTTCCGAGTACTTC.

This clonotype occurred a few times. Here the CDR3 DNA reads TGTGCCAGCAGTTTTGGCCGACTCTACGAGCAGTACTTC. Translated: CASSFGRLYEQYF. V is TRBV12-3 or TRBV12-4 and J is TRBJ2-4; D gene ambiguous. The J call may be incorrect, as the DNA end agrees better with TRBJ2-7. This CDR3 has 13 residues.

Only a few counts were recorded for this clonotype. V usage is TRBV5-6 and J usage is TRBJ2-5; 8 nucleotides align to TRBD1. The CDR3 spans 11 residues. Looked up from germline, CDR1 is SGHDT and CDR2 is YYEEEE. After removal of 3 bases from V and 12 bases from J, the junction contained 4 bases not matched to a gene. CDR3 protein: CASSSDRAEYF. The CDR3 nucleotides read TGTGCCAGCAGCTCGGACAGGGCGGAGTACTTC.

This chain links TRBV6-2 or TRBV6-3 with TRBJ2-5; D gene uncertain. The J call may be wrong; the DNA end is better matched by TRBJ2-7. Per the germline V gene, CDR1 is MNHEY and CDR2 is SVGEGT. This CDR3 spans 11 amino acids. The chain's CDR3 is CASTTKYEQYF. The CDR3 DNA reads TGTGCCAGCACAACCAAATACGAGCAGTACTTC.

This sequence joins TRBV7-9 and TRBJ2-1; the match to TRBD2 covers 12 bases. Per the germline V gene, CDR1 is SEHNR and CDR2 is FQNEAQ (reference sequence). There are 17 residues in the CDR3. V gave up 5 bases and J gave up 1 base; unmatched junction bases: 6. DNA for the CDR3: TGTGCCAGCAGCCCACAACTAGCGGGGGGTTCCTACAATGAGCAGTTCTTC. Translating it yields CASSPQLAGGSYNEQFF.

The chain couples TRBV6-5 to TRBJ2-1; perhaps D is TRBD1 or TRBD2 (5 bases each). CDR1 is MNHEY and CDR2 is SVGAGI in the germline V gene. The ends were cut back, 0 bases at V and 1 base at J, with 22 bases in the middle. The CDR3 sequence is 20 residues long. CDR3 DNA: TGTGCCAGCAGTTACTCGACGGTTCAATTAAGAGGGGAGTCCTACAATGAGCAGTTCTTC. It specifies CASSYSTVQLRGESYNEQFF.

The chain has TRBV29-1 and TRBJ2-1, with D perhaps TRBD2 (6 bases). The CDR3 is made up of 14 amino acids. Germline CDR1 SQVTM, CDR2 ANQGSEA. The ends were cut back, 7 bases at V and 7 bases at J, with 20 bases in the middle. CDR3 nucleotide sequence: TGCAGCGCCCGGCAGGCGGGAATAGGAAATGAGCAGTTCTTC. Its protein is CSARQAGIGNEQFF.

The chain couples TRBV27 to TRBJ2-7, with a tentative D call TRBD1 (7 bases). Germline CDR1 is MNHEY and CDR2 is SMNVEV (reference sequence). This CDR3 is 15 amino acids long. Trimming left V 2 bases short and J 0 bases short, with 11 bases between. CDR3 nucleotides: TGTGCCAGCAGTTTAGGAGGGGGCCTCTCCTACGAGCAGTACTTC. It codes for CASSLGGGLSYEQYF.

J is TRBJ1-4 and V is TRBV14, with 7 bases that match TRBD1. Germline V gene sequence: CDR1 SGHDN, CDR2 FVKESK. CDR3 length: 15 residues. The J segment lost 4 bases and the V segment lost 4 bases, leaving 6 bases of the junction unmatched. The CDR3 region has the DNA TGTGCCAGCAGCCTCGTCGGGACAGATAATGAAAAACTGTTTTTT. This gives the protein CASSLVGTDNEKLFF.

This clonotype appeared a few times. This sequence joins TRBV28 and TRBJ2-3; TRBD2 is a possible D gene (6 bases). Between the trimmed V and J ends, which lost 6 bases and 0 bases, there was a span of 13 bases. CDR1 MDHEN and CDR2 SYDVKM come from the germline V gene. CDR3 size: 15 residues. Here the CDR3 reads CASSPPAGSTDTQYF. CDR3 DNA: TGTGCCAGCAGCCCCCCTGCGGGGAGCACAGATACGCAGTATTTT.

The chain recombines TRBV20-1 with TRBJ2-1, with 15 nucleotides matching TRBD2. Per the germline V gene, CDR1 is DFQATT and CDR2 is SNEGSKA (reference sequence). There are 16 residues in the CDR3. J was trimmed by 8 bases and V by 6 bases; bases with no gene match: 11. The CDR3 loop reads CSAESGLAGGRYEQFF. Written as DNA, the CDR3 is TGCAGTGCGGAATCCGGACTAGCGGGGGGGAGATATGAGCAGTTCTTC.

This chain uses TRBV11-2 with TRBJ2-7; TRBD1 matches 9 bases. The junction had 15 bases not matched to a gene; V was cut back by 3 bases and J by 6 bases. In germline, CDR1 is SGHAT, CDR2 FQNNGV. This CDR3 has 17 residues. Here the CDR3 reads CASSFAGPGQGSLEQYF. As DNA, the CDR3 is TGTGCCAGCAGCTTCGCCGGACCGGGACAGGGTTCTCTCGAGCAGTACTTC. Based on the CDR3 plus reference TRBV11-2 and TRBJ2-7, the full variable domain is EAGVAQSPRYKIIEKRQSVAFWCNPISGHATLYWYQQILGQGPKLLIQFQNNGVVDDSQLPKDRFSAERLKGVDSTLKIQPAKLEDSAVYLCASSFAGPGQGSLEQYFGPGTRLTVT.

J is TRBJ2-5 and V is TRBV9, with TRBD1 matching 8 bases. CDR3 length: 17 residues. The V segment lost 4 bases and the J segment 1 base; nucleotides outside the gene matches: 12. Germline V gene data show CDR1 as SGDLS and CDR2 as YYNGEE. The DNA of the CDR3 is TGTGCCAGCAGCCTCCAGGGGGCAGGGGGCTCCCAAGAGACCCAGTACTTC. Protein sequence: CASSLQGAGGSQETQYF. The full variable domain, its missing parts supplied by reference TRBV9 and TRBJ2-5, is DSGVTQTPKHLITATGQRVTLRCSPRSGDLSVYWYQQSLDQGLQFLIQYYNGEERAKGNILERFSAQQFPDLHSELNLSSLELGDSALYFCASSLQGAGGSQETQYFGPGTRLLVL.

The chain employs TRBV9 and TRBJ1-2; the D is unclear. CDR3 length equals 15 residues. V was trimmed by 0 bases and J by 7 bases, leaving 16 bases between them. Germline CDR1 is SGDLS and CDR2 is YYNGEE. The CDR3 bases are TGTGCCAGCAGCGTAGGGGCAGAGGTTATTAGTGGCTACACCTTC. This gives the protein CASSVGAEVISGYTF.

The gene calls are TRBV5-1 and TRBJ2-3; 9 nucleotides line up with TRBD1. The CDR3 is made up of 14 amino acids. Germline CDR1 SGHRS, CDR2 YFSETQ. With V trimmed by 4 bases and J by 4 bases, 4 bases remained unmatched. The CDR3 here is CASSLGTGSDTQYF. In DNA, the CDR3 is TGCGCCAGCAGCCTTGGGACAGGGTCAGATACGCAGTATTTT.

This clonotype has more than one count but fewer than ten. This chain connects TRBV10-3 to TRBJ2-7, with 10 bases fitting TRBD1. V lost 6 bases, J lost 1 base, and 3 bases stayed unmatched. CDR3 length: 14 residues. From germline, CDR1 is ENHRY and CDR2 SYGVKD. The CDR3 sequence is CAISDRGPSYEQYF. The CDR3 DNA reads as TGTGCCATCAGCGACAGGGGGCCTTCCTACGAGCAGTACTTC.

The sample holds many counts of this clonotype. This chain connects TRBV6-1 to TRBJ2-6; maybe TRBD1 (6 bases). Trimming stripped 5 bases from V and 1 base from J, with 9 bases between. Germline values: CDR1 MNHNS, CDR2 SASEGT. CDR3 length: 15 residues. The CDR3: CASSPQGSGANVLTF. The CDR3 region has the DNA TGTGCCAGCAGTCCGCAGGGGTCTGGGGCCAACGTCCTGACTTTC.

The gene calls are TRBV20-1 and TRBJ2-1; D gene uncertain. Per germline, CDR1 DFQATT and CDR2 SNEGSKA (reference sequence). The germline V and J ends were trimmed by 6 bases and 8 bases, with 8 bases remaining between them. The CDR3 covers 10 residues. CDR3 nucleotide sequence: TGCAGTGCCGCAGCCCATGAGCAGTTCTTC. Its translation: CSAAAHEQFF.

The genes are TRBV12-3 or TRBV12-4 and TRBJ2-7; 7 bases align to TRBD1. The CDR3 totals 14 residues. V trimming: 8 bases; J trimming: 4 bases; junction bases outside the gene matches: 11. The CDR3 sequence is CASGWDSFLYEQYF. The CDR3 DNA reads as TGTGCCAGCGGCTGGGACAGTTTCCTATACGAGCAGTACTTC.

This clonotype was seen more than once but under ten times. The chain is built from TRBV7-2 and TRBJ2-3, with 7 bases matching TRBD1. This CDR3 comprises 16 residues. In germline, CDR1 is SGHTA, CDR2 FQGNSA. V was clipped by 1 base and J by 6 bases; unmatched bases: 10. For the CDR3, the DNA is TGTGCCAGCAGCTTAGTCCTCAACAGGGGCCGGGATACGCAGTATTTT. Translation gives CASSLVLNRGRDTQYF.

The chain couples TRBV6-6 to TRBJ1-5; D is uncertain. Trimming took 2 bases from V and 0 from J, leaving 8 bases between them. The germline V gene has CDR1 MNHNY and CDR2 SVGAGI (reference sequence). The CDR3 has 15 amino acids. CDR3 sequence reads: CASSYERTSNQPQHF. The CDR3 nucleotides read TGTGCCAGCAGTTACGAGCGGACTAGCAATCAGCCCCAGCATTTT.

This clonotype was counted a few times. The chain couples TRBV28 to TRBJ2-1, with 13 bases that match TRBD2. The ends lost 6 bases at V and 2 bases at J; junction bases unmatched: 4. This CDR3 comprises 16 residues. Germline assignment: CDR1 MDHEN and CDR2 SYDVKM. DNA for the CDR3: TGTGCCAGCAGCTTGACTAGCGGGAGGCCCTACAATGAGCAGTTCTTC. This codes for CASSLTSGRPYNEQFF.

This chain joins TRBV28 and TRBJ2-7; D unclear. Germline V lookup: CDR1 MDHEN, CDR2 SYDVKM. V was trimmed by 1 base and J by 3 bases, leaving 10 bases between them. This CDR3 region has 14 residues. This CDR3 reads CASSLYTTRYEQYF. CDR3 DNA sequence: TGTGCCAGCAGTTTATATACCACTCGCTACGAGCAGTACTTC.

DNA of the CDR3: TGTGCCAGCAGCCGATCGACAGGGCCGGGGGACTATGGCTACACCTTC. It encodes CASSRSTGPGDYGYTF. The V call is TRBV3-1, the J call TRBJ1-2, with TRBD1 matching over 7 bases. The J segment lost 3 bases and the V segment lost 4 bases, leaving 11 bases of the junction unmatched. Germline V lookup: CDR1 LGHDT, CDR2 YNNKEL (reference sequence). There are 16 residues in the CDR3.